This T cell receptor beta chain stems from a study of blood T cell repertoires in COVID-19. On the study more broadly: The United States, Italy and Spain were the sources of the acute and convalescent COVID-19 samples. PBMCs, B-cell-depleted T cells, or T cells were the source of the cDNA or gDNA that made up the material.

Germline CDR1 reads MDHEN; CDR2 reads SYDVKM. V dropped 6 bases and J dropped 3 bases, with 11 bases sitting between them. This CDR3 has 13 amino acids. Under the authors' procedure: Quantification of nucleated cells was approximated via reference gene primer amplification. TCRdb keeps only in-frame clones here, not all; method: immunoSEQ multiplex PCR. That table supplies the V and J calls and clone size; D and trimming were determined from the DNA. Of 120,000 or so clones detected, roughly four fifths appear once; the ten largest clones hold approximately 15%. This rearrangement joins TRBV28 to TRBJ1-1; no reliable D call. The specimen sequenced was peripheral blood. This TCR came from a woman aged 55-69 years with acute or convalescent COVID-19. The CDR3 here is CASSPPLYTEAFF. In nucleotides, the CDR3 is TGTGCCAGCAGCCCCCCACTGTACACTGAAGCTTTCTTT.